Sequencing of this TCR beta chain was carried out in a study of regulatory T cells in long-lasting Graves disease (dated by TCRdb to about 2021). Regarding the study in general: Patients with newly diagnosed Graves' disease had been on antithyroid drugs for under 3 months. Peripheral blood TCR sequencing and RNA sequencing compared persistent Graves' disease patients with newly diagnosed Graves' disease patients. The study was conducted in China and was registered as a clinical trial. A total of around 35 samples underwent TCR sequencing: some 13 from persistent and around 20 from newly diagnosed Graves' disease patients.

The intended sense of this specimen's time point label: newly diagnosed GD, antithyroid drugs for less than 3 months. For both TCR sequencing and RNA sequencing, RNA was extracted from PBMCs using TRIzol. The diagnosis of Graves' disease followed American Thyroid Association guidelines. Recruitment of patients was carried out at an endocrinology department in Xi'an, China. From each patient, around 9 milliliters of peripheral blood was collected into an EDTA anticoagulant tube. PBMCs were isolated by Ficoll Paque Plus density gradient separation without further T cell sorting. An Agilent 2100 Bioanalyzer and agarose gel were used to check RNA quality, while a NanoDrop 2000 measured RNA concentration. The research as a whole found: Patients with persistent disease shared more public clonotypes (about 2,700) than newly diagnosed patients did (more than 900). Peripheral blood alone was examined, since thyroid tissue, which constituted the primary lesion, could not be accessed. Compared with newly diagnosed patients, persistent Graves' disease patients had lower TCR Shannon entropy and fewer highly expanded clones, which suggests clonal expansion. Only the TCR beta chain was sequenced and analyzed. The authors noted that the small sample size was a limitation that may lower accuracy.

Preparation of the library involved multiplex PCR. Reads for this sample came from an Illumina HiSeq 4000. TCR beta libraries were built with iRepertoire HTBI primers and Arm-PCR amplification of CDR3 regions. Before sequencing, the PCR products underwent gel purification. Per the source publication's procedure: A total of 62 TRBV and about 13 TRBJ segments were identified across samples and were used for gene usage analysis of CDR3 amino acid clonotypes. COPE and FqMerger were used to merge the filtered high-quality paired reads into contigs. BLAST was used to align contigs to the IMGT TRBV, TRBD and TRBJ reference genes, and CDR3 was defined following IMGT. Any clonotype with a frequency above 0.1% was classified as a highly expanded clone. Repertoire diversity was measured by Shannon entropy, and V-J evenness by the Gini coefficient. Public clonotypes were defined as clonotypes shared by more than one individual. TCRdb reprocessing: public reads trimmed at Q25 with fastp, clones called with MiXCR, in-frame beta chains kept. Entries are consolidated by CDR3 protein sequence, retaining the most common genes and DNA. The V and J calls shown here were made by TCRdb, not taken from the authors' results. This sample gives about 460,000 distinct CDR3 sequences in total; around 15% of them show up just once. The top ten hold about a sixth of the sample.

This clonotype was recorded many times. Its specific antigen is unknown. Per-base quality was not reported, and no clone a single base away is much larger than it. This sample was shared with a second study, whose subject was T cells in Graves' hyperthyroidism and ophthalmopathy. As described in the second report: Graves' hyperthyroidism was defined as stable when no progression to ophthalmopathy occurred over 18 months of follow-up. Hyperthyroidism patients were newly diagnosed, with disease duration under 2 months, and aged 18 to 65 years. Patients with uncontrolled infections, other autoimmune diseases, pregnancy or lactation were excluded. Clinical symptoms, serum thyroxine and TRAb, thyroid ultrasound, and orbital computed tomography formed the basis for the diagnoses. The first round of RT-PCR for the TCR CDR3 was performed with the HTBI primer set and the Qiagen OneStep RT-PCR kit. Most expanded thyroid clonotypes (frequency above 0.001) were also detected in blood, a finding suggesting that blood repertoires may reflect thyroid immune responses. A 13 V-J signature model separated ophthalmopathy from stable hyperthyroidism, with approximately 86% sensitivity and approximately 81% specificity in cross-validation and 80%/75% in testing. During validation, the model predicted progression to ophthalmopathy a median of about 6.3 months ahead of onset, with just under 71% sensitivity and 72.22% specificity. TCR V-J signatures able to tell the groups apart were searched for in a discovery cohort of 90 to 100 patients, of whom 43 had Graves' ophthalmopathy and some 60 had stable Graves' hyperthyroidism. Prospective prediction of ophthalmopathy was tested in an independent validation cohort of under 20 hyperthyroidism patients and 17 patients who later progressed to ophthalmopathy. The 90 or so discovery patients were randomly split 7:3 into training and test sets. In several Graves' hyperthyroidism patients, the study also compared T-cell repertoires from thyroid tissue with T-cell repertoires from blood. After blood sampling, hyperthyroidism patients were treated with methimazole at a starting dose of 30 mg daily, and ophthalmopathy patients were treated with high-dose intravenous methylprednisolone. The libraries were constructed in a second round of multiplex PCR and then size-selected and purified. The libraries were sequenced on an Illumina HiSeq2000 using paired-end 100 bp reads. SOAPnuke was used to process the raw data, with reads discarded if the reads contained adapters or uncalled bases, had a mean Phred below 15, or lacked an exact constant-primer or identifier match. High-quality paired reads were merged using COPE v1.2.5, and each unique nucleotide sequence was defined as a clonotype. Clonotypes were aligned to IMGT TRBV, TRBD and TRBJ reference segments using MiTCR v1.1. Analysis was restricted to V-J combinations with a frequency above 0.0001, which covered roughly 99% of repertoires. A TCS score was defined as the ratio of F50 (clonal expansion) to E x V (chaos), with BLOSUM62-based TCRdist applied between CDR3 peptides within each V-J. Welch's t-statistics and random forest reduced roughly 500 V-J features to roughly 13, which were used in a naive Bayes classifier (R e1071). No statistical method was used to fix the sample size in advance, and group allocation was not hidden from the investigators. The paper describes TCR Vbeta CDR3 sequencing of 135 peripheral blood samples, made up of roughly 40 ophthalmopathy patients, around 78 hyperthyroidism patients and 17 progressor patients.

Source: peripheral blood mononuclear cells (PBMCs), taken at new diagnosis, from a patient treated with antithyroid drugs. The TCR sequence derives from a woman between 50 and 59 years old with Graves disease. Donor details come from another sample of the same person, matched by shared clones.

CDR3 protein: CASSMVAGIDYNEQFF. The DNA is TGCGCCAGCAGCATGGTAGCGGGGATCGACTACAATGAGCAGTTCTTC. This sequence uses TRBV5-1 and TRBJ2-1; 8 junctional bases match TRBD2. Sequences SGHRS (CDR1) and YFSETQ (CDR2) are obtained from the germline V gene. Inclusive of the bounding cysteine and phenylalanine, the CDR3 is 16 residues long. Of the read, only the CDR3 DNA is kept; its 48 bases are in frame from base 1. Ends trimmed: V by 4 bases, J by 3 bases; bases unmatched to a gene: 9.